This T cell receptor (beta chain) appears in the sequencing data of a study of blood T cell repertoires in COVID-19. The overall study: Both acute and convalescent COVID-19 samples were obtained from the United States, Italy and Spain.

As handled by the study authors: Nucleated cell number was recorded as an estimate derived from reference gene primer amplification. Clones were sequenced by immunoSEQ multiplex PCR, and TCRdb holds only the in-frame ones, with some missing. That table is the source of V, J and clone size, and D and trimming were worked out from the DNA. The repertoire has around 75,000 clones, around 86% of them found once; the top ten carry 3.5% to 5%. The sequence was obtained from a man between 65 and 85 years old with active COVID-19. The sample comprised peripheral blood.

The CDR3 DNA reads TGTGCCAGCAGTTTTTCCGGGGGAGCGGGGGAGCAGTACTTC. Encoded protein: CASSFSGGAGEQYF. This chain joins TRBV27 and TRBJ2-7; 7 bases are shared with TRBD2. The CDR3 has 14 residues. Germline V CDR1 and CDR2: MNHEY, SMNVEV (reference sequence). J gave up 7 bases and V 3 bases, and 9 bases lay outside the gene matches.